These T cell receptor beta chains were read from a single sample in a study of CD8+ T cells in alopecia areata. Method: immunoSEQ multiplex PCR; TCRdb's copy keeps in-frame clones and lacks some. The table includes roughly 200,000 clones, 53% detected once. The specimen comprised CD8+ T cells sorted from blood, sampled at week 24, from a patient treated with tofacitinib. Receptors were obtained from a human donor with alopecia areata. CDR3s include the opening cysteine and the closing phenylalanine or tryptophan. D genes are given only for firm matches. Some rows mark clone size as missing; the rest say once, few, many or name a class of expanded clone.

few,TRBJ1-1,TRBV7-2,TRBD1,CASIGTVNTEAFF,TGTGCCAGTATCGGGACAGTGAACACTGAAGCTTTCTTT
few,TRBJ2-5,TRBV4-3,TRBD2,CASSQARGGSETQYF,TGCGCCAGCAGCCAAGCCCGGGGGGGCTCGGAGACCCAGTACTTC
.,TRBJ1-2,TRBV4-3,.,CASSQDLQADGYGYTF,TGCGCCAGCAGCCAAGATCTACAGGCGGATGGCTATGGCTACACCTTC
few,TRBJ2-5,TRBV25-1,.,CASGGSGEETQYF,TGTGCCAGCGGAGGGAGTGGAGAAGAGACCCAGTACTTC
.,TRBJ2-7,TRBV5-6,.,CASSSQAPEQYF,TGTGCCAGCAGCTCCCAAGCACCCGAGCAGTACTTC
.,TRBJ2-7,TRBV7-2,TRBD1,CASSLEGTGGYEQYF,TGTGCCAGCAGCTTAGAGGGGACAGGGGGCTACGAGCAGTACTTC
few,TRBJ2-5,TRBV7-2,.,CASSLYQYF,TGTGCCAGCAGCCTTTACCAGTACTTC
.,TRBJ2-7,TRBV29-1,TRBD2,CSVETSGGNYEQYF,TGCAGCGTTGAGACTAGCGGGGGGAACTACGAGCAGTACTTC
.,TRBJ2-1,TRBV5-1,.,CASSVDNEQFF,TGCGCCAGCAGCGTCGACAATGAGCAGTTCTTC
.,TRBJ2-7,TRBV30,.,CAWSLQGGEQYF,TGTGCCTGGAGTTTGCAGGGGGGCGAGCAGTACTTC
.,TRBJ1-1,TRBV5-5,TRBD1,CASSSGTENTEAFF,TGTGCCAGCAGCTCGGGGACAGAGAACACTGAAGCTTTCTTT
.,TRBJ2-2,TRBV25-1,.,CASSEYRAGNTGELFF,TGTGCCAGCAGTGAATATCGGGCAGGGAACACCGGGGAGCTGTTTTTT